The rows below give T cell receptor beta chains drawn from one sample of a study of cytomegalovirus exposure and HLA in healthy donors. The assay was immunoSEQ multiplex PCR, and TCRdb's table has in-frame clones only and misses some. The sample holds some 180,000 clones, 80% seen once. The sequenced sample was PBMCs. The receptor source for this set is a male donor in good health and CMV-seronegative. CDR3s include the opening cysteine and the closing phenylalanine or tryptophan. D genes are given only for firm matches. Size tells how often a clone was seen (once, few, many) or the class of an expanded clone, and some rows leave it out.

V	length	size	D	J	CDR3	DNA
TRBV5-1	15	.	TRBD1	TRBJ2-7	CASSLVPQGQYEQYF	TGCGCCAGCAGCTTGGTACCACAGGGGCAATACGAGCAGTACTTC
TRBV15	15	.	.	TRBJ2-5	CATSRGGLGQETQYF	TGTGCCACCAGCAGGGGGGGTCTAGGGCAAGAGACCCAGTACTTC
TRBV7-2	14	few	.	TRBJ1-1	CASSFALLGTEAFF	TGTGCCAGCAGCTTCGCCTTACTAGGCACTGAAGCTTTCTTT
TRBV4-3	16	.	.	TRBJ2-3	CASSQELVGRTDTQYF	TGCGCCAGCAGCCAAGAATTGGTGGGCCGCACAGATACGCAGTATTTT
TRBV2	15	few	.	TRBJ2-2	CASGSSSLNTGELFF	TGTGCCAGCGGGAGCAGTTCATTGAACACCGGGGAGCTGTTTTTT
TRBV5-6	14	.	.	TRBJ1-6	CASSWRDAGGALHF	TGTGCCAGCAGCTGGAGGGACGCCGGAGGGGCCCTCCACTTT
TRBV18	13	.	TRBD1	TRBJ1-2	CASSTTGAGGYTF	TGTGCCAGCTCAACGACAGGGGCCGGGGGCTACACCTTC
TRBV5-1	14	.	.	TRBJ2-1	CASSRAGPYNEQFF	TGCGCCAGCAGCCGGGCGGGCCCCTACAATGAGCAGTTCTTC
TRBV4-1	16	.	TRBD1	TRBJ2-7	CASSQNPGTGGNEQYF	TGCGCCAGCAGCCAGAACCCCGGGACAGGGGGCAACGAGCAGTACTTC
TRBV5-1	15	.	.	TRBJ2-2	CASSGGASDTGELFF	TGCGCCAGCAGCGGGGGGGCGTCTGACACCGGGGAGCTGTTTTTT
TRBV10-2	16	.	TRBD1	TRBJ1-4	CASRTGTAATNEKLFF	TGCGCCAGCAGGACCGGGACAGCAGCAACTAATGAAAAACTGTTTTTT
TRBV25-1	15	.	TRBD1	TRBJ1-6	CASSEGDRGNSPLHF	TGTGCCAGCAGTGAGGGGGACAGGGGGAATTCACCCCTCCACTTT
TRBV2	12	.	.	TRBJ1-2	CASRINRDGYTF	TGTGCCAGCAGAATTAACAGGGACGGCTACACCTTC
TRBV2	13	.	.	TRBJ1-4	CAMAVGRYEKLFF	TGTGCCATGGCAGTTGGTCGTTATGAAAAACTGTTTTTT
TRBV25-1	12	.	.	TRBJ1-2	CASSGARYGYTF	TGTGCCAGCAGTGGGGCCCGCTATGGCTACACCTTC
TRBV9	14	.	.	TRBJ1-1	CASSAGRDTTEAFF	TGTGCCAGCAGCGCCGGCAGGGACACCACTGAAGCTTTCTTT
TRBV28	16	few	TRBD1	TRBJ2-7	CASSSRDRGSSYEQYF	TGTGCCAGCAGTTCCCGGGACAGGGGCAGCTCCTACGAGCAGTACTTC
TRBV2	13	.	.	TRBJ2-5	CASKIGSQETQYF	TGTGCCAGCAAAATTGGCAGTCAAGAGACCCAGTACTTC
TRBV18	15	few	.	TRBJ1-1	CASSPFRTVDTEAFF	TGTGCCAGCTCACCCTTCCGGACAGTCGACACTGAAGCTTTCTTT
TRBV14	13	once	TRBD1	TRBJ2-5	CASNRGLGETQYF	TGTGCCAGCAACAGGGGGCTCGGGGAGACCCAGTACTTC
TRBV10-1	17	.	TRBD2	TRBJ2-3	CASSDRTSGGIRDTQYF	TGCGCCAGCAGCGACCGGACTAGCGGGGGGATAAGAGATACGCAGTATTTT
TRBV5-4	16	.	.	TRBJ2-3	CASSLVGPPSADTQYF	TGTGCCAGCAGCTTGGTGGGCCCTCCGTCGGCAGATACGCAGTATTTT
TRBV6-5	15	.	.	TRBJ2-3	CASSYQTGNTDTQYF	TGTGCCAGCAGTTACCAAACAGGGAACACAGATACGCAGTATTTT
TRBV10-3	13	.	.	TRBJ2-7	CAISESTSDEQYF	TGTGCCATCAGTGAGTCCACGAGTGACGAGCAGTACTTC
TRBV4-2	13	.	.	TRBJ1-1	CASSDTSYTEAFF	TGTGCCAGCAGCGACACAAGTTACACTGAAGCTTTCTTT
TRBV5-1	16	.	TRBD1	TRBJ1-2	CASSRGQGARGYGYTF	TGCGCCAGCAGCAGAGGACAGGGGGCGCGGGGCTATGGCTACACCTTC
TRBV9	14	.	.	TRBJ2-1	CASSVGGLDYEQFF	TGTGCCAGCAGCGTAGGGGGGCTCGACTACGAGCAGTTCTTC
TRBV5-8	14	.	.	TRBJ1-1	CASSTWEGGTEAFF	TGTGCCAGCAGCACTTGGGAGGGGGGCACTGAAGCTTTCTTT
TRBV29-1	13	few	.	TRBJ1-1	CSSFGGTGTEAFF	TGCAGCTCCTTCGGGGGAACCGGCACTGAAGCTTTCTTT
TRBV5-6	13	few	.	TRBJ2-7	CASSPGILGEQYF	TGTGCCAGCAGCCCCGGGATCTTGGGAGAGCAGTACTTC
TRBV2	14	.	.	TRBJ2-7	CARGKGPTSYEQYF	TGTGCCCGCGGGAAGGGACCAACATCCTACGAGCAGTACTTC
TRBV7-8	13	.	.	TRBJ1-2	CASSFSTDNGYTF	TGTGCCAGCAGCTTCTCGACAGATAATGGCTACACCTTC
TRBV10-2	14	.	TRBD2	TRBJ2-1	CASEIAGGYNEQFF	TGCGCCAGCGAGATAGCGGGGGGCTACAATGAGCAGTTCTTC
TRBV5-4	14	.	.	TRBJ2-3	CASSSGTHTDTQYF	TGTGCCAGCAGCTCCGGGACTCACACAGATACGCAGTATTTT
TRBV2	14	.	.	TRBJ2-3	CATGGPGGTDTQYF	TGTGCCACTGGGGGTCCAGGGGGCACAGATACGCAGTATTTT
TRBV13	14	.	TRBD1	TRBJ1-2	CASSSTGGAGGYTF	TGTGCCAGCAGCTCTACAGGGGGCGCGGGTGGCTACACCTTC
TRBV5-4	15	.	TRBD2	TRBJ2-5	CASSKELAGQETQYF	TGTGCCAGCAGTAAAGAACTAGCGGGGCAAGAGACCCAGTACTTC
TRBV29-1	13	.	.	TRBJ1-2	CSVAGALGYGYTF	TGCAGCGTCGCAGGGGCGCTGGGCTATGGCTACACCTTC
TRBV25-1	17	.	.	TRBJ1-2	CASSESALRAGDYGYTF	TGTGCCAGCAGTGAATCCGCCCTCAGGGCGGGGGACTATGGCTACACCTTC
TRBV7-2	15	.	TRBD1	TRBJ1-2	CASSLVGQGNYGYTF	TGTGCCAGCAGCTTAGTGGGACAGGGGAACTATGGCTACACCTTC
TRBV6-5	15	.	TRBD1	TRBJ1-2	CASNPNRDRVYGYTF	TGTGCCAGCAACCCAAACCGGGACAGGGTATATGGCTACACCTTC
TRBV6-6	16	.	TRBD1	TRBJ1-4	CASRSDRGLTNEKLFF	TGTGCCAGCAGGTCCGACAGGGGGCTAACTAATGAAAAACTGTTTTTT
TRBV9	16	.	TRBD1	TRBJ2-7	CASSVGIGTGTYEQYF	TGTGCCAGCAGCGTAGGTATAGGGACAGGGACCTACGAGCAGTACTTC
TRBV6-1	17	.	.	TRBJ1-2	CASSEFFLTRGDYGYTF	TGTGCCAGCAGTGAATTCTTTTTGACACGGGGAGACTATGGCTACACCTTC
TRBV11-3	13	.	.	TRBJ2-1	CASSFTGPGEQFF	TGTGCCAGCAGCTTCACAGGGCCCGGTGAGCAGTTCTTC
TRBV30	12	.	.	TRBJ2-2	CAWTGNTGELFF	TGTGCCTGGACGGGTAACACCGGGGAGCTGTTTTTT
TRBV7-2	15	.	TRBD1	TRBJ2-7	CASSPGTGPSYEQYF	TGTGCCAGCAGCCCCGGGACAGGGCCCTCCTACGAGCAGTACTTC
TRBV5-1	15	.	TRBD2	TRBJ2-5	CASSDTGGARETQYF	TGCGCCAGCAGCGACACGGGGGGGGCAAGAGAGACCCAGTACTTC
TRBV5-8	16	.	.	TRBJ1-1	CASSADGVRMNTEAFF	TGTGCCAGCAGCGCGGACGGGGTTCGTATGAACACTGAAGCTTTCTTT
TRBV15	16	few	TRBD1	TRBJ2-3	CATSRERTGNTDTQYF	TGTGCCACCAGCAGAGAACGGACAGGGAATACAGATACGCAGTATTTT
TRBV2	16	.	TRBD2	TRBJ2-5	CASSTGTSGLAETQYF	TGTGCCAGCAGCACAGGGACTAGCGGGCTTGCGGAGACCCAGTACTTC
TRBV5-1	14	.	TRBD1	TRBJ1-1	CASSGQGMNTEAFF	TGCGCCAGCAGCGGACAGGGAATGAACACTGAAGCTTTCTTT
TRBV4-1	14	.	TRBD1	TRBJ1-6	CASSRDRGGSPLHF	TGCGCCAGCAGCCGGGACAGGGGAGGCTCACCCCTCCACTTT
TRBV14	17	once	.	TRBJ1-1	CASSQDFLRGTDTEAFF	TGTGCCAGCAGCCAAGATTTTTTACGGGGTACCGACACTGAAGCTTTCTTT
TRBV5-4	15	.	TRBD1	TRBJ1-2	CASSPLRDRESSYTF	TGTGCCAGCAGCCCTTTGCGGGACAGGGAGTCGAGCTACACCTTC